These 7 T cell receptor beta chains originate from one sample sequenced in a study of CD8+ T cells in alopecia areata. Sequencing used cDNA as its template, made by extracting RNA and reverse transcribing it. Method: immunoSEQ multiplex PCR; TCRdb's copy keeps in-frame clones and lacks some. The sample holds 150,000 or so clones, more than 40% seen once. The source material was CD4+ T cells sorted from blood. The receptors derive from a human donor with alopecia areata.

V gene TRBV5-1 combines with J gene TRBJ2-7; TRBD1 matches 7 bases. CDR1 SGHRS and CDR2 YFSETQ come from the germline V gene. After removal of 3 bases from V and 6 bases from J, the junction contained 9 bases not matched to a gene. CDR3 length: 14 amino acids. The CDR3 reads CASSSVRQGGEQYF. The CDR3 nucleotides are TGCGCCAGCAGCTCAGTTCGACAGGGCGGCGAGCAGTACTTC.

The chain is built from TRBV29-1 and TRBJ2-7; tentative D call: TRBD2 (7 bases). CDR1 is SQVTM, CDR2 ANQGSEA, per germline. The CDR3 contains 14 residues. Deletions cut 5 bases from V and 5 bases from J, with 19 bases between. In DNA, the CDR3 is TGCAGCGTTACCGGGGGGCGCGGAAGGAACGAGCAGTACTTC. Its protein product is CSVTGGRGRNEQYF.

V is TRBV20-1 and J is TRBJ1-1; D call uncertain. The ends were cut back, 2 bases at V and 1 base at J, with 2 bases in the middle. Germline V gives CDR1 DFQATT, CDR2 SNEGSKA (reference sequence). This CDR3 contains 11 residues. CDR3 in DNA: TGCAGTGCTAGACGGAACACTGAAGCTTTCTTT. Protein product: CSARRNTEAFF.

The chain combines TRBV29-1 with TRBJ2-6; 8 nucleotides align to TRBD1. The CDR3 contains 14 residues. Looked up from germline, CDR1 is SQVTM and CDR2 is ANQGSEA. The trim removed 6 bases at V and 4 bases at J, leaving 5 bases unmatched. This CDR3 reads CSVKTGVGANVLTF. The DNA for the CDR3 is TGCAGCGTCAAGACAGGGGTCGGGGCCAACGTCCTGACTTTC.

In this sample, this clone turned up a few times. This chain joins TRBV7-9 and TRBJ2-5, with D possibly being TRBD1 (5 bases). The CDR3 consists of 13 residues. The V end lost 4 bases, the J end lost 2 bases, and 8 bases lay between the germline ends. Germline V gene lookup returns CDR1 SEHNR and CDR2 FQNEAQ (reference sequence). In nucleotides, the CDR3 is TGTGCCAGCAGCTGGGGCGAGCAAGAGACCCAGTACTTC. Protein: CASSWGEQETQYF.

The J gene is TRBJ2-3, the V gene TRBV7-2, with D possibly being TRBD1 (5 bases). Trimming pared 1 base from V and 2 bases from J, leaving 13 bases between. The CDR3 length is 16 residues. CDR1 and CDR2 (germline): SGHTA, FQGNSA. CDR3 DNA: TGTGCCAGCAGCTTAGGACAGAGGACCTTCACAGATACGCAGTATTTT. It encodes CASSLGQRTFTDTQYF.

This clone was seen a single time. This chain links TRBV6-6 with TRBJ2-1; D is possibly TRBD2 (6 bases). The germline V and J ends were trimmed by 2 bases and 10 bases, with 9 bases remaining between them. CDR3 length: 12 amino acids. Looked up from germline, CDR1 is MNHNY and CDR2 is SVGAGI (reference sequence). The CDR3 DNA is TGTGCCAGCAGTTACCCCGGAGGGGAGCAGTTCTTC. Protein: CASSYPGGEQFF.